Listed here are 28 T cell receptor beta chains from one sample, sequenced in a study of a mutant IDH1 vaccine in newly diagnosed glioma. Time point defined: baseline, week 1 (first vaccination visit). The treatment here: pre-vaccination baseline after standard-of-care therapy. Assay: immunoSEQ multiplex PCR; the TCRdb copy retains only in-frame clones and omits some. The sample comprises tens of thousands of clones, over 75% of which are singletons, and about 21% rests with the top ten. The sample in question was PBMCs, obtained from a glioma patient treated with radiotherapy, temozolomide or both. The receptor set was obtained from a man younger than 45 with glioma.

This chain connects TRBV4-3 to TRBJ2-1, with unresolved D. The CDR3 has 14 amino acids. Germline CDR1 LGHNA, CDR2 YSLEER. The V and J ends lost 1 base and 8 bases respectively, with 12 bases between them. In DNA form, the CDR3 reads TGCGCCAGCAGCCAAGGGGTCGTTTCAGATGAGCAGTTCTTC. Its protein is CASSQGVVSDEQFF.

This clone was seen only a few times. The V call is TRBV7-3, the J call TRBJ1-1, with 7 bases lining up with TRBD1. CDR1 and CDR2 (germline): SGHTA, FQGTGA. The CDR3 runs 13 residues. V dropped 1 base and J dropped 8; count of bases not matched to a gene: 4. The DNA of the CDR3 is TGTGCCAGCAGCTTAAGTGCGGGACAGGAAGCTTTCTTT. Translation: CASSLSAGQEAFF. The full variable domain, completed using reference TRBV7-3 and TRBJ1-1, is GAGVSQTPSNKVTEKGKYVELRCDPISGHTALYWYRQSLGQGPEFLIYFQGTGAADDSGLPNDRFFAVRPEGSVSTLKIQRTERGDSAVYLCASSLSAGQEAFFGQGTRLTVV.

Only a few counts were recorded for this clone. This rearrangement joins TRBV6-5 to TRBJ1-4; the match to TRBD1 covers 8 bases. The length of the CDR3 is 15 residues. Per germline, CDR1 MNHEY and CDR2 SVGAGI. Trimming cost V 5 bases and J 5 bases; bases outside gene matches: 7. In DNA form, the CDR3 reads TGTGCCAGCAGTCGTAGGGACAGGCCGAATGAAAAACTGTTTTTT. Protein: CASSRRDRPNEKLFF.

The chain joins TRBV20-1 to TRBJ1-4; D gene ambiguous. CDR3 size: 11 residues. Looked up from germline, CDR1 is DFQATT and CDR2 is SNEGSKA (reference sequence). Trimming left V 7 bases short and J 5 bases short, with 8 bases between. CDR3 sequence reads: CSGRGNEKLFF. CDR3 coding DNA: TGCAGTGGACGGGGAAATGAAAAACTGTTTTTT.

CDR3 in amino acids: CASNLRTGSAYNSPLHF. The CDR3 DNA is TGTGCCTCCAATCTCAGGACAGGGTCGGCCTATAATTCACCCCTCCACTTT. The V and J genes are TRBV5-6 and TRBJ1-6, with 8 nucleotides matching TRBD1. J was trimmed by 2 bases and V by 10 bases; bases with no gene match: 14. Germline loops: CDR1 SGHDT, CDR2 YYEEEE. This CDR3 contains 17 residues.

This clone has just a few counts. The chain carries TRBV7-8 and TRBJ2-7; the D is unclear. CDR1 and CDR2 (germline): SGHVS, FQNEAQ. V lost 5 bases to trimming and J lost 6 bases, with 14 bases between them. This CDR3 has 13 residues. The CDR3 region is CASSLVLASEQYF. The CDR3 DNA reads as TGTGCCAGCAGCCTCGTGTTGGCGAGCGAGCAGTACTTC.

The rearrangement links TRBV15 to TRBJ2-5, with 8 bases aligning to TRBD1. The CDR3 contains 16 residues. From germline, CDR1 is LNHNV and CDR2 YYDKDF (reference sequence). Trimming removed 1 base from V and 3 bases from J; junction bases left unmatched: 7. CDR3 region: CATSRVGRGLEETQYF. CDR3 DNA: TGTGCCACCAGCAGAGTGGGCAGGGGGCTCGAAGAGACCCAGTACTTC.

The chain joins TRBV11-2 to TRBJ2-7; D is possibly TRBD1 or TRBD2 (5 bases each). The CDR3 is 16 amino acids. The V end lost 2 bases, the J end lost 3 bases, and 17 bases lay between the germline ends. Germline V gene data show CDR1 as SGHAT and CDR2 as FQNNGV. This CDR3 is CASSLFPGTDHYEQYF. The DNA of the CDR3 is TGTGCCAGCAGCTTATTCCCTGGGACGGATCACTACGAGCAGTACTTC.

The rearrangement uses TRBV10-1 and TRBJ2-5, with 11 bases lining up with TRBD1. There are 13 residues in the CDR3. Trimming cost V 8 bases and J 4 bases; bases outside gene matches: 3. The germline gives CDR1 WNHNN, CDR2 SYGVQD (reference sequence). The DNA of the CDR3 is TGCGCCAGCGGAGGACAGGGGGCAGAGACCCAGTACTTC. This sequence encodes CASGGQGAETQYF.

CDR3 region: CASSRTGGEQYF. As DNA, the CDR3 is TGTGCCAGCAGTAGAACAGGCGGCGAGCAGTACTTC. The chain has TRBV2 and TRBJ2-7, with TRBD1 as a possible D gene (5 bases). Between the trimmed V and J ends, which lost 5 bases and 6 bases, there was a span of 11 bases. The CDR3 has 12 residues. Germline V gene sequence: CDR1 SNHLY, CDR2 FYNNEI.

The chain couples TRBV18 to TRBJ1-2; D not resolved. Germline CDR1 is KGHSH and CDR2 is LQKENI. The CDR3 totals 11 residues. V was clipped by 6 bases and J by 2 bases, with 4 bases between them. The CDR3 protein is CASSSNYGYTF. CDR3 in DNA: TGTGCCAGCTCCTCCAACTATGGCTACACCTTC.

The chain couples TRBV4-2 to TRBJ1-1; D gene ambiguous. Germline lookup yields CDR1 LGHNA and CDR2 YNFKEQ. The V end was cut by 1 base, the J end by 2 bases, with 8 bases between. The length of the CDR3 is 14 residues. CDR3 coding DNA: TGTGCCAGCAGCCAAGCCCAGGTTAACACTGAAGCTTTCTTT. This translates into CASSQAQVNTEAFF.

The V and J genes are TRBV5-4 and TRBJ2-7, with 7 bases fitting TRBD2. The CDR3 loop spans 16 amino acids. V shed 0 bases and J 4 bases; nucleotides not matched to a gene: 10. Germline CDR1 reads SGHNT; CDR2 reads YYREEE (reference sequence). The CDR3 DNA sequence: TGTGCCAGCAGCTTGGCCCTACGAGGCGGGAGTTACGAGCAGTACTTC. Translated: CASSLALRGGSYEQYF. Drawing the rest from reference TRBV5-4 and TRBJ2-7, the complete variable domain is ETGVTQSPTHLIKTRGQQVTLRCSSQSGHNTVSWYQQALGQGPQFIFQYYREEENGRGNFPPRFSGLQFPNYSSELNVNALELDDSALYLCASSLALRGGSYEQYFGPGTRLTVT.

The chain recombines TRBV25-1 with TRBJ2-5; TRBD2 agrees at 7 bases. The germline V gene has CDR1 MGHDK and CDR2 SYGVNS. With V trimmed by 7 bases and J by 1 base, 3 bases remained unmatched. This CDR3 comprises 13 residues. CDR3 DNA: TGTGCCAGCACTAGCGGAATCCAAGAGACCCAGTACTTC. It specifies CASTSGIQETQYF.

The chain carries TRBV19 and TRBJ2-2; D uncertain. V dropped 8 bases and J dropped 3 bases, with 16 bases sitting between them. Germline-derived CDR1 and CDR2 are LNHDA and SQIVND (reference sequence). This CDR3 contains 15 residues. The CDR3 nucleotides read TGTGCCAGTCGACCTTCCGGGCCCTACACCGGGGAGCTGTTTTTT. It encodes CASRPSGPYTGELFF.

The V gene is TRBV19, the J gene TRBJ2-2, with D possibly matching TRBD2 (5 bases). The CDR3 has 16 residues. From germline, CDR1 is LNHDA and CDR2 SQIVND (reference sequence). The ends were cut back, 8 bases at V and 1 base at J, with 17 bases in the middle. The CDR3 region has the DNA TGTGCCAGTGCGGGCAGACACTTTTGGAACACCGGGGAGCTGTTTTTT. Its translation is CASAGRHFWNTGELFF.

The chain combines TRBV6-5 with TRBJ1-3; D uncertain. Trimming took 5 bases from V and 0 from J, leaving 11 bases between them. Germline loops: CDR1 MNHEY, CDR2 SVGAGI. This CDR3 region has 15 residues. CDR3 in amino acids: CASSRTSSSGNTIYF. CDR3 nucleotides: TGTGCCAGCAGTCGGACTTCCAGCTCTGGAAACACCATATATTTT.

The chain is built from TRBV6-1 and TRBJ2-5, with no clear D. Germline assignment: CDR1 MNHNS and CDR2 SASEGT. Trimming stripped 4 bases from V and 3 bases from J, with 12 bases between. The CDR3 spans 14 residues. CDR3 nucleotides: TGTGCCAGCAGTGTACCTGAAGCAGAAGAGACCCAGTACTTC. It yields the protein CASSVPEAEETQYF.

V and J are TRBV5-1 and TRBJ2-7; D not certain. The CDR3 runs to 13 residues. Germline CDR1 is SGHRS and CDR2 is YFSETQ. Trimming removed 0 bases from V and 2 bases from J, with 6 bases in between. The CDR3 region is CASSLERAYEQYF. The CDR3 nucleotides read TGCGCCAGCAGCTTGGAGCGAGCCTACGAGCAGTACTTC.

This clone appeared a few times. The DNA of the CDR3 is TGTGCCAGCAGTTTAAACTTCGGGGCTTTCTTT. The encoded protein is CASSLNFGAFF. This sequence joins TRBV28 and TRBJ1-1, with no clear D. The CDR3 is made up of 11 amino acids. Germline CDR1 and CDR2: MDHEN and SYDVKM. Trimming pared 2 bases from V and 11 bases from J, leaving 9 bases between.

The V call is TRBV13, the J call TRBJ2-3, with D perhaps given as TRBD1 or TRBD2 (5 bases each). Germline V gene lookup returns CDR1 PRHDT and CDR2 FYEKMQ (reference sequence). Trimming cost V 1 base and J 2 bases, with 10 bases left between them. The CDR3 extends over 15 amino acids. The CDR3 DNA reads TGTGCCAGCAGCTTAGACGGGGCTTACACAGATACGCAGTATTTT. Translating it yields CASSLDGAYTDTQYF.

This chain uses TRBV5-1 with TRBJ2-7; D could derive from TRBD1 or TRBD2 (6 bases each). The CDR3 totals 15 residues. From germline, CDR1 is SGHRS and CDR2 YFSETQ. Between the trimmed V and J ends, which lost 5 bases and 5 bases, there was a span of 20 bases. CDR3 sequence (DNA): TGCGCCAGCAGATCTTCCGGGGGCACCGGTGACGAGCAGTACTTC. Protein: CASRSSGGTGDEQYF. Together with reference TRBV5-1 and TRBJ2-7, the CDR3 gives the full variable domain: KAGVTQTPRYLIKTRGQQVTLSCSPISGHRSVSWYQQTPGQGLQFLFEYFSETQRNKGNFPGRFSGRQFSNSRSEMNVSTLELGDSALYLCASRSSGGTGDEQYFGPGTRLTVT.

This rearrangement joins TRBV30 to TRBJ1-1, with 9 nucleotides matching TRBD1. This CDR3 is 12 amino acids long. J lost 10 bases, V lost 1 base, and 4 bases had no gene match. In germline, CDR1 is GTSNPN, CDR2 SVGIG (reference sequence). The CDR3 sequence: CAWSGGQGGAFF. In DNA form, the CDR3 reads TGTGCCTGGAGTGGGGGACAGGGTGGAGCTTTCTTT.

The chain has TRBV21-1 and TRBJ2-7; the D call of TRBD2 is as the table states it, not checked on the DNA. TRBV21-1 is designated a pseudogene. CDR3 size: 16 residues. This chain's CDR3 is CASSTKLAGDAYEQYF. The CDR3, as DNA: TGTGCCAGCAGCACTAAACTAGCGGGCGACGCCTACGAGCAGTACTTC.

This clone was seen a single time. The chain couples TRBV5-4 to TRBJ2-3; tentatively, D is TRBD2 (6 bases). Germline CDR1 and CDR2: SGHNT and YYREEE (reference sequence). The CDR3 extends over 16 amino acids. V was shortened by 0 bases and J by 4 bases, with 15 bases between the two germline ends. The CDR3 is CASSLGYSRGSDTQYF. Written as DNA, the CDR3 is TGTGCCAGCAGCTTGGGGTACTCCCGGGGGTCAGATACGCAGTATTTT.

The chain joins TRBV28 to TRBJ2-2, with D perhaps TRBD1 or TRBD2 (5 bases each). This CDR3 is built from 16 residues. Germline lookup yields CDR1 MDHEN and CDR2 SYDVKM. V gave up 5 bases and J gave up 0 bases, with 13 bases separating them. CDR3 sequence reads: CASSTRDPANTGELFF. The CDR3 DNA follows: TGTGCCAGCAGTACACGGGACCCAGCGAACACCGGGGAGCTGTTTTTT. Using reference TRBV28 and TRBJ2-2 for the parts outside the CDR3, the full variable domain is DVKVTQSSRYLVKRTGEKVFLECVQDMDHENMFWYRQDPGLGLRLIYFSYDVKMKEKGDIPEGYSVSREKKERFSLILESASTNQTSMYLCASSTRDPANTGELFFGEGSRLTVL.

Only a few counts were recorded for this clone. This chain uses TRBV18 with TRBJ1-1, with a tentative D call TRBD1 (6 bases). The CDR3 consists of 13 residues. Trimming stripped 7 bases from V and 1 base from J, with 10 bases between. Germline V CDR1 and CDR2: KGHSH, LQKENI. The CDR3 loop reads CASLGQRNTEAFF. The DNA for the CDR3 is TGTGCCAGCTTAGGACAGAGGAACACTGAAGCTTTCTTT.

The genes are TRBV7-9 and TRBJ2-1; D possibly uses TRBD1 or TRBD2 (5 bases each). CDR1 is SEHNR and CDR2 is FQNEAQ in the germline V gene (reference sequence). The CDR3 contains 14 residues. The V end lost 7 bases, the J end lost 3 bases, and 13 bases lay between the germline ends. CDR3 sequence: CASIGDEGYNEQFF. The DNA for the CDR3 is TGTGCCAGCATAGGGGACGAGGGCTACAATGAGCAGTTCTTC.